The 29 T cell receptor beta chains given below trace back to one sample, sequenced in a study of blood T cell repertoires in COVID-19. The repertoire was sequenced with immunoSEQ multiplex PCR; TCRdb's copy has only in-frame clones and lacks some. This table has about 260,000 clones, about 90% appearing once. Sequencing input: peripheral blood. The receptors derive from a woman in her seventies with COVID-19, enrolled during active disease.

The chain is built from TRBV18 and TRBJ2-7, with D possibly being TRBD1 (6 bases). This CDR3 spans 12 amino acids. CDR1 is KGHSH, CDR2 LQKENI, per germline. V was shortened by 6 bases and J by 2 bases, with 8 bases between the two germline ends. CDR3 sequence reads: CASSRQAYEQYF. In nucleotides, the CDR3 is TGTGCCAGCTCTCGACAGGCCTACGAGCAGTACTTC.

This chain joins TRBV5-1 and TRBJ2-7, with 8 bases fitting TRBD1. V lost 2 bases, J lost 4 bases, and 8 bases stayed unmatched. This CDR3 is 15 amino acids long. The germline gives CDR1 SGHRS, CDR2 YFSETQ. The CDR3 is CASSLDQGAFYEQYF. The CDR3 coding sequence is TGCGCCAGCAGCTTAGATCAGGGGGCGTTTTACGAGCAGTACTTC.

This sequence joins TRBV7-2 and TRBJ2-7; 9 bases are a match to TRBD2. Germline V gene data show CDR1 as SGHTA and CDR2 as FQGNSA. The trim removed 1 base at V and 3 bases at J, leaving 4 bases unmatched. The CDR3 is 15 residues long. The CDR3 region is CASSLGSGSIYEQYF. The CDR3 DNA reads TGTGCCAGCAGCTTAGGTAGCGGGAGTATCTACGAGCAGTACTTC.

The chain links TRBV3-1 (or the pseudogene TRBV3-2) to TRBJ1-6; 8 bases match TRBD1. CDR1 and CDR2 from the germline V gene are LGHDT and YNNKEL (reference sequence). Trimming took 4 bases from V and 3 from J; bases not matched to a gene: 2. The CDR3 has 15 amino acids. The CDR3 sequence is CASSLGTGYNSPLHF. The CDR3 DNA is TGTGCCAGCAGCCTGGGGACAGGCTATAATTCACCCCTCCACTTT.

CDR3: CAISESSGAGSEAFF. DNA of the CDR3: TGTGCCATCAGTGAGTCAAGTGGGGCGGGGTCTGAAGCTTTCTTT. V usage is TRBV10-3 and J usage is TRBJ1-1; possible D gene TRBD1, 5 bases. CDR3 size: 15 residues. The germline V gene encodes CDR1 ENHRY and CDR2 SYGVKD. Trimming pared 0 bases from V and 6 bases from J, leaving 14 bases between.

The rearrangement uses TRBV20-1 and TRBJ1-5; 7 bases are a match to TRBD1. With V trimmed by 3 bases and J by 3 bases, 5 bases remained unmatched. CDR1 DFQATT and CDR2 SNEGSKA come from the germline V gene (reference sequence). This CDR3 is 14 amino acids long. CDR3 bases: TGCAGTGCTAGTTTGGGACAGCTCAATCAGCCCCAGCATTTT. Protein sequence: CSASLGQLNQPQHF.

V usage is TRBV29-1 and J usage is TRBJ2-1; 13 positions match TRBD2. The ends lost 6 bases at V and 10 bases at J; junction bases unmatched: 9. CDR3 length: 14 residues. From germline, CDR1 is SQVTM and CDR2 ANQGSEA. The CDR3 spells CSVRTSGSLSEQFF. The CDR3 DNA reads TGCAGCGTACGGACTAGCGGGAGTCTTAGCGAGCAGTTCTTC.

The chain carries TRBV6-2 or TRBV6-3 and TRBJ2-1; 7 nucleotides agree with TRBD1. The V segment lost 5 bases and the J segment 8 bases; nucleotides outside the gene matches: 12. The CDR3 spans 15 residues. Per the germline V gene, CDR1 is MNHEY and CDR2 is SVGEGT. The CDR3 nucleotides are TGTGCCAGCAGTCAGACCGGGACAGCCGTCTATGAGCAGTTCTTC. This codes for CASSQTGTAVYEQFF.

This clone was seen only once. The chain joins TRBV12-3 or TRBV12-4 to TRBJ2-7; no clear D gene. V lost 3 bases, J lost 3 bases, and 6 bases lay in between. CDR3 length: 12 residues. The CDR3: CASSFSVYEQYF. In DNA, the CDR3 is TGTGCCAGCAGTTTTTCCGTCTACGAGCAGTACTTC.

The rearrangement joins TRBV29-1 to TRBJ2-2; D unclear. The CDR3 runs 14 residues. The ends were cut back, 2 bases at V and 0 bases at J, with 7 bases in the middle. Germline assignment: CDR1 SQVTM and CDR2 ANQGSEA. CDR3 sequence reads: CSVETVSNTGELFF. The CDR3 DNA follows: TGCAGCGTTGAAACAGTCTCGAACACCGGGGAGCTGTTTTTT.

This rearrangement joins TRBV14 to TRBJ2-5; D unresolved. Trimming shortened V by 0 bases and J by 1 base, and 12 bases separated the two germline ends. The CDR3 is made up of 16 amino acids. Germline V gene data show CDR1 as SGHDN and CDR2 as FVKESK. The CDR3 here is CASSQDSSRVQETQYF. In DNA form, the CDR3 reads TGTGCCAGCAGCCAAGATTCTTCACGGGTCCAAGAGACCCAGTACTTC.

The V gene is TRBV29-1, the J gene TRBJ2-3; 9 bases align to TRBD1. V dropped 3 bases and J dropped 4; count of bases not matched to a gene: 5. This CDR3 region has 14 residues. Germline values: CDR1 SQVTM, CDR2 ANQGSEA. The CDR3 spells CSVEGDRVPDTQYF. The DNA for the CDR3 is TGCAGCGTTGAGGGGGACAGGGTCCCAGATACGCAGTATTTT.

The chain couples TRBV2 to TRBJ2-3, with D uncertain. V was trimmed by 3 bases and J by 3 bases, leaving 7 bases between them. CDR1 is SNHLY and CDR2 is FYNNEI in the germline V gene. The CDR3 is 13 amino acids. CDR3 in DNA: TGTGCCAGCAGTGAGCTACGGACAGATACGCAGTATTTT. Protein product: CASSELRTDTQYF.

The chain couples TRBV6-2 or TRBV6-3 to TRBJ2-5; 7 nucleotides line up with TRBD2. The ends lost 0 bases at V and 2 bases at J; junction bases unmatched: 6. CDR3 length: 16 amino acids. Germline-derived CDR1 and CDR2 are MNHEY and SVGEGT. The CDR3 coding sequence is TGTGCCAGCAGTTACTCCCTGGCGGGAGAGCAAGAGACCCAGTACTTC. The encoded protein is CASSYSLAGEQETQYF.

This sequence joins TRBV5-4 and TRBJ2-3; 14 bases fit TRBD2. J lost 8 bases, V lost 0 bases, and 8 bases had no gene match. This CDR3 has 17 residues. Germline V lookup: CDR1 SGHNT, CDR2 YYREEE (reference sequence). In DNA form, the CDR3 reads TGTGCCAGCAGCTTGGCGGGACTAGCGGGAGAAGTTGGTACGCAGTATTTT. This gives the protein CASSLAGLAGEVGTQYF.

V is TRBV4-1 and J is TRBJ2-7, with 11 bases aligning to TRBD2. This CDR3 comprises 18 residues. The germline CDR1 and CDR2 sequences are MGHRA and YSYEKL. V dropped 0 bases and J dropped 2; count of bases not matched to a gene: 9. CDR3 amino acids: CASSQEAASGRSTYEQYF. CDR3 DNA sequence: TGCGCCAGCAGCCAAGAGGCGGCTAGCGGGAGGTCCACCTACGAGCAGTACTTC.

The J gene is TRBJ1-3, the V gene TRBV9, with unresolved D. The CDR3 contains 16 residues. Germline CDR1 and CDR2: SGDLS and YYNGEE. V lost 0 bases, J lost 0 bases, and 10 bases lay in between. The CDR3 reads CASSVGGGDSGNTIYF. CDR3 in DNA: TGTGCCAGCAGCGTAGGCGGCGGGGACTCTGGAAACACCATATATTTT.

Details on this clone: Other DNA sequences within the sample encode an identical CDR3. The chain recombines TRBV10-3 with TRBJ1-5; D gene uncertain. Germline V gene lookup returns CDR1 ENHRY and CDR2 SYGVKD. CDR3 length: 15 residues. Trimming removed 0 bases from V and 4 bases from J, with 10 bases in between. DNA for the CDR3: TGTGCCATCAGTGAGTCGGGCGGAGGAAATCAGCCCCAGCATTTT. As protein: CAISESGGGNQPQHF.

The gene calls are TRBV7-9 and TRBJ2-1; no reliable D call. This CDR3 comprises 17 residues. Germline V gene data show CDR1 as SEHNR and CDR2 as FQNEAQ (reference sequence). V was clipped by 2 bases and J by 0 bases, with 14 bases between them. The CDR3 is CASSLTPASSSYNEQFF. The CDR3 DNA reads as TGTGCCAGCAGCTTAACCCCCGCATCGAGCTCCTACAATGAGCAGTTCTTC.

The chain is built from TRBV21-1 and TRBJ2-3; the D call TRBD2 from the table was never checked on the DNA. TRBV21-1 is marked as a pseudogene. CDR3 size: 17 residues. CDR3 nucleotides: TGTGCCAGCAGCAAAGCGGGGGAGCGGGATCTCACAGATACGCAGTATTTT. Translation: CASSKAGERDLTDTQYF.

The chain joins TRBV5-1 to TRBJ1-2; D perhaps matches TRBD1 (5 bases). CDR1 is SGHRS, CDR2 YFSETQ, per germline. The CDR3 is made up of 17 amino acids. Trimming removed 0 bases from V and 7 bases from J, with 22 bases in between. The CDR3 sequence is CASSLGVRFGAVAGYTF. DNA for the CDR3: TGCGCCAGCAGCTTGGGGGTTAGGTTTGGGGCTGTGGCTGGCTACACCTTC.

This rearrangement joins TRBV28 to TRBJ1-1; D gene unclear. This CDR3 region has 15 residues. The germline V gene encodes CDR1 MDHEN and CDR2 SYDVKM. Trimming cost V 8 bases and J 1 base, with 17 bases left between them. CDR3 nucleotides: TGTGCCAGCCCTCCGGCTCTTCCGGGGAACACTGAAGCTTTCTTT. Encoded protein: CASPPALPGNTEAFF.

This clone was counted between two and nine times. J is TRBJ1-6 and V is TRBV6-5; the D gene is possibly TRBD1 (5 bases). CDR1 is MNHEY, CDR2 SVGAGI, per germline. V lost 5 bases and J 10 bases, leaving 18 bases between the germline ends. The CDR3 is 15 amino acids. The CDR3, as DNA: TGTGCCAGCAGTACCTGGGGGGAGAGCGGGTCACCCCTCCACTTT. Amino acids: CASSTWGESGSPLHF.

This rearrangement joins TRBV28 to TRBJ2-1; maybe TRBD1 (5 bases). This CDR3 spans 16 amino acids. V gave up 6 bases and J gave up 1 base, with 16 bases separating them. Germline V gene data show CDR1 as MDHEN and CDR2 as SYDVKM. In nucleotides, the CDR3 is TGTGCCAGCAGCAGGGTTACAGACTCTTCCTACAATGAGCAGTTCTTC. It yields the protein CASSRVTDSSYNEQFF. Full variable domain (outside the CDR3, taken from reference TRBV28 and TRBJ2-1): DVKVTQSSRYLVKRTGEKVFLECVQDMDHENMFWYRQDPGLGLRLIYFSYDVKMKEKGDIPEGYSVSREKKERFSLILESASTNQTSMYLCASSRVTDSSYNEQFFGPGTRLTVL.

The J gene is TRBJ2-3, the V gene TRBV24-1; D perhaps matches TRBD1 (5 bases). Per germline, CDR1 KGHDR and CDR2 SFDVKD. V was cut by 3 bases and J by 1 base, with 10 bases left in between. The CDR3 totals 15 residues. The CDR3 reads CATSDLGVGTDTQYF. Here the CDR3 DNA reads TGTGCCACCAGTGATCTAGGGGTGGGCACAGATACGCAGTATTTT.

This chain connects TRBV6-1 to TRBJ1-5; weak D call: TRBD1 (6 bases). The V end was cut by 0 bases, the J end by 3 bases, with 15 bases between. Germline CDR1 and CDR2: MNHNS and SASEGT. This CDR3 is 17 amino acids long. CDR3 residues: CASSEAFRGQYNQPQHF. CDR3 coding DNA: TGTGCCAGCAGTGAAGCGTTCAGGGGACAATACAATCAGCCCCAGCATTTT.

The rearrangement uses TRBV30 and TRBJ1-1, with D perhaps matching TRBD1 (6 bases). The CDR3 runs 16 residues. Germline loops: CDR1 GTSNPN, CDR2 SVGIG (reference sequence). Between the trimmed V and J ends, which lost 2 bases and 4 bases, there was a span of 20 bases. The CDR3 nucleotides are TGTGCCTGGAGTCCACCCAGGGGAGGGCGGGGCACTGAAGCTTTCTTT. Translating gives CAWSPPRGGRGTEAFF.

This chain connects TRBV18 to TRBJ1-3, with TRBD1 as a possible D gene (6 bases). Germline CDR1 reads KGHSH; CDR2 reads LQKENI. This CDR3 is 17 amino acids long. V was pared by 6 bases and J by 0 bases, with 18 bases between. The CDR3 loop reads CASSPNALGASGNTIYF. CDR3 coding DNA: TGTGCCAGCTCGCCTAATGCCTTGGGGGCCTCTGGAAACACCATATATTTT.

The chain is built from TRBV9 and TRBJ1-3; weak D call: TRBD1 (6 bases). This CDR3 is 14 amino acids long. V lost 3 bases to trimming and J lost 4 bases, with 11 bases between them. CDR1 is SGDLS, CDR2 YYNGEE, per germline. The CDR3 protein is CASSARQEGNTIYF. CDR3 sequence (DNA): TGTGCCAGCAGCGCCCGACAGGAAGGAAACACCATATATTTT.